The subject of this entry is one TCR beta chain. Its antigen specificity is not known. Per-nucleotide qualities are absent, and no much larger clonotype sits a single base away. The germline V gene sets CDR1 to LGHNA and CDR2 to YSLEER. V lost 1 base and J lost 3 bases, and the count of bases not matched to a germline gene is 5. Its CDR3 holds 16 amino acids, cysteine through phenylalanine. Just the 48-base CDR3 DNA is kept, in frame starting at base 1. These data are taken from a study of OX40 agonist ivuxolimab in advanced cancers. The study in broad terms: The costimulatory receptor OX40 (CD134) was targeted by ivuxolimab, a fully human IgG2 agonistic monoclonal antibody. Patients were allowed to have had prior anti-PD-1, anti-PD-L1 or anti-CTLA-4 therapy, and about 40% of the dose-escalation patients had been treated with checkpoint inhibitors. Of the roughly 52 dose-escalation patients, hepatocellular carcinoma was present in about 19, melanoma in around 15, renal cell carcinoma in 9 and head and neck cancer in 9. Partial responses were achieved by three dose-escalation patients, of whom one had hepatocellular carcinoma and two had cutaneous melanoma. The purpose of peripheral TCRbeta sequencing was to test whether ivuxolimab changed TCR sequence diversity and led to clonal T-cell expansion. Intravenous ivuxolimab was administered to patients every 2 weeks at six dose levels: 0.01, 0.1, 0.3, 1.5, 3 and 10 mg/kg. The paper covers the monotherapy dose-escalation part of the phase I ivuxolimab trial, which included N ≈ 57 patients. The dose-escalation cohort was around 84% male with a mean age of about 60 years, ranging from about 20 to 80.

To sequence the TCRbeta CDR3 region, genomic DNA was isolated from the sorted cells. TCRbeta CDR3 regions were sequenced using the immunoSEQ Assay. TCRdb carries this immuneACCESS record with in-frame sequences only. Its versions omit some clonotypes, under half of them owing to an unresolved V gene in the studies checked, with the rest unexplained. Across this sample there are 60,000 to 65,000 clones, with roughly 80% seen only once. The ten biggest clones cover 1.9% of the sample. Patients with a history of autoimmune disease or receiving systemic immunosuppression were excluded from the trial. Peripheral blood for TCR sequencing was collected from all dose cohorts at baseline, on cycle 4 day 1, and on cycle 7 day 1. Samples came from an open-label, multicenter, first-in-human phase I dose-escalation trial of ivuxolimab. Adults with locally advanced or metastatic head and neck squamous cell, hepatocellular, melanoma or renal cell carcinoma were enrolled in the trial. Before TCR sequencing, CD4+ T cells and CD8+ T cells were sorted from peripheral blood as separate populations.

What the work shows at the level of the full study, not this receptor alone: The antigen specificity of the peripheral T cells that underwent clonal expansion was not determined. In the 0.1-3.0 mg/kg groups, partial responders were among the patients with the lowest normalized peripheral clonal expansion, particularly in CD8+ T cells. Low levels of normalized T-cell clonal expansion were also shown by some nonresponding patients. After ivuxolimab, more expanded clones were found on average in CD8+ T cells than in CD4+ T cells. At doses of 0.1 to 3.0 mg/kg, clonal expansion of both CD4+ and CD8+ blood T cells was observed from baseline to week 6.

Source: CD4+ or CD8+ T cells sorted from blood, taken in a trial of the OX40 agonist ivuxolimab. This sequence was found in an adult with an advanced solid tumor such as melanoma, head and neck, liver or kidney cancer. The chain is made from TRBV4-3 and TRBJ2-3, with 9 bases matching TRBD2. Here is the DNA: TGCGCCAGCAGCCAAGTAGCGGGAGTGGGTACAGATACGCAGTATTTT. This codes for CASSQVAGVGTDTQYF.